The rows below give T cell receptor beta chains drawn from one sample of a study of cytomegalovirus exposure and HLA in healthy donors. The data were produced by immunoSEQ multiplex PCR, yet TCRdb's version contains in-frame clones alone and is incomplete. The data hold 110,000 or so clones, with over 65% observed a single time. Sequences were obtained from PBMCs. Receptors originate from a woman under 30 in good health and CMV-seronegative. Both conserved end residues are part of each CDR3. Fields, in order: clone size, V gene, J gene, D gene, CDR3 DNA, CDR3 protein. D genes are given only for firm matches. Rows give clone size only sometimes, using once, few, many, or a class for an expanded clone.

clone size: -
V gene: TRBV2
J gene: TRBJ2-7
D gene: -
CDR3 DNA: TGTGCCAGCACCATGACAGTTTCCTACGAGCAGTACTTC
CDR3 protein: CASTMTVSYEQYF

clone size: -
V gene: TRBV5-6
J gene: TRBJ1-1
D gene: -
CDR3 DNA: TGTGCCAGCAGCTTCACGGGGGCTGAAGCTTTCTTT
CDR3 protein: CASSFTGAEAFF

clone size: -
V gene: TRBV6-4
J gene: TRBJ2-1
D gene: -
CDR3 DNA: TGTGCCACCCACCAGGGGGGTGAGCAGTTCTTC
CDR3 protein: CATHQGGEQFF

clone size: -
V gene: TRBV2
J gene: TRBJ1-2
D gene: TRBD1
CDR3 DNA: TGTGCCAGCAGTGAAGCCAGGGGGCTCTATGGCTACACCTTC
CDR3 protein: CASSEARGLYGYTF

clone size: -
V gene: TRBV11-2
J gene: TRBJ2-5
D gene: -
CDR3 DNA: TGTGCCAGCAGCTTAGATACAGAAGAGACCCAGTACTTC
CDR3 protein: CASSLDTEETQYF

clone size: -
V gene: TRBV6-4
J gene: TRBJ2-3
D gene: -
CDR3 DNA: TGTGCCAGCAGTCGCAGGGGGGGCACAGATACGCAGTATTTT
CDR3 protein: CASSRRGGTDTQYF

clone size: once
V gene: TRBV5-1
J gene: TRBJ2-1
D gene: TRBD2
CDR3 DNA: TGCGCCAGCAGCTCCACCCTAGCGGGAGTCGGCAATGAGCAGTTCTTC
CDR3 protein: CASSSTLAGVGNEQFF

clone size: -
V gene: TRBV15
J gene: TRBJ2-4
D gene: -
CDR3 DNA: TGTGCCACCAGTGGGAGTAAAAACATTCAGTACTTC
CDR3 protein: CATSGSKNIQYF

clone size: -
V gene: TRBV6-5
J gene: TRBJ1-2
D gene: TRBD1
CDR3 DNA: TGTGCCAGCAGAACGGACAGGGGGGCAGGAGGCTACACCTTC
CDR3 protein: CASRTDRGAGGYTF

clone size: -
V gene: TRBV5-4
J gene: TRBJ1-2
D gene: TRBD1
CDR3 DNA: TGTGCCAGCAGCACCGACAGGGCGAACGGCTACACCTTC
CDR3 protein: CASSTDRANGYTF

clone size: -
V gene: TRBV9
J gene: TRBJ1-2
D gene: TRBD1
CDR3 DNA: TGTGCCAGCGGGACAGGGGGCTACACCTTC
CDR3 protein: CASGTGGYTF

clone size: -
V gene: TRBV19
J gene: TRBJ2-7
D gene: TRBD2
CDR3 DNA: TGTGCCAGTAGTCCCGGGACTAGCGGGTACGAGCAGTACTTC
CDR3 protein: CASSPGTSGYEQYF

clone size: -
V gene: TRBV18
J gene: TRBJ1-2
D gene: -
CDR3 DNA: TGTGCCAGCTCACCGGCTCTCAGCCGGGATGGCTACACCTTC
CDR3 protein: CASSPALSRDGYTF

clone size: -
V gene: TRBV10-2
J gene: TRBJ2-5
D gene: -
CDR3 DNA: TGCGCCAGCAGTGTGGCGGGTAGAGAGACCCAGTACTTC
CDR3 protein: CASSVAGRETQYF

clone size: -
V gene: TRBV6-1
J gene: TRBJ1-4
D gene: TRBD1
CDR3 DNA: TGTGCCAGCAGTGTTGCCGGGACAGAGCCTGCAACTAATGAAAAACTGTTTTTT
CDR3 protein: CASSVAGTEPATNEKLFF

clone size: once
V gene: TRBV18
J gene: TRBJ1-5
D gene: -
CDR3 DNA: TGTGCCAGCTCGCTGGCAGGGGCGAGCAATCAGCCCCAGCATTTT
CDR3 protein: CASSLAGASNQPQHF

clone size: -
V gene: TRBV6-1
J gene: TRBJ1-1
D gene: -
CDR3 DNA: TGTGCCAGCAGTCCGGGGCCTCGGGGGACTGAAGCTTTCTTT
CDR3 protein: CASSPGPRGTEAFF

clone size: -
V gene: TRBV30
J gene: TRBJ2-3
D gene: TRBD2
CDR3 DNA: TGTGCCTGGAGTGTACTAGCGGGGGGCGTGGATACGCAGTATTTT
CDR3 protein: CAWSVLAGGVDTQYF

clone size: -
V gene: TRBV7-6
J gene: TRBJ2-1
D gene: -
CDR3 DNA: TGTGCCAGCAGCTCAAACAATGAGCAGTTCTTC
CDR3 protein: CASSSNNEQFF

clone size: -
V gene: TRBV14
J gene: TRBJ1-1
D gene: -
CDR3 DNA: TGTGCCAGCAGAGGGGGTGGTATCACTGAAGCTTTCTTT
CDR3 protein: CASRGGGITEAFF

clone size: -
V gene: TRBV18
J gene: TRBJ2-5
D gene: TRBD2
CDR3 DNA: TGTGCCAGCTCACCGGCTAGCGGAGAGACCCAGTACTTC
CDR3 protein: CASSPASGETQYF

clone size: -
V gene: TRBV5-6
J gene: TRBJ2-5
D gene: TRBD2
CDR3 DNA: TGTGCCAGCAGCCCGACTAGCGGAGCAAAAGAGACCCAGTACTTC
CDR3 protein: CASSPTSGAKETQYF

clone size: -
V gene: TRBV11-2
J gene: TRBJ2-3
D gene: -
CDR3 DNA: TGTGCCAGCAGCGACATCGCAGATACGCAGTATTTT
CDR3 protein: CASSDIADTQYF

clone size: -
V gene: TRBV2
J gene: TRBJ2-1
D gene: -
CDR3 DNA: TGTGCCAGGCGGGCCGGGATGTACAATGAGCAGTTCTTC
CDR3 protein: CARRAGMYNEQFF

clone size: few
V gene: TRBV6-5
J gene: TRBJ2-7
D gene: -
CDR3 DNA: TGTGCCAGCAGTTACTCCAACGGGGAGTACGAGCAGTACTTC
CDR3 protein: CASSYSNGEYEQYF

clone size: once
V gene: TRBV11-3
J gene: TRBJ1-2
D gene: TRBD1
CDR3 DNA: TGTGCCAGCAGCTCGCAGGGGGCCGGATCTAACTATGGCTACACCTTC
CDR3 protein: CASSSQGAGSNYGYTF

clone size: -
V gene: TRBV7-6
J gene: TRBJ1-4
D gene: -
CDR3 DNA: TGTGCCAGCAGCTTAGCGGGATCGACAGTCGGTGAAAAACTGTTTTTT
CDR3 protein: CASSLAGSTVGEKLFF

clone size: -
V gene: TRBV2
J gene: TRBJ2-5
D gene: -
CDR3 DNA: TGTGCCAGCAGTGGTCGGGAGACCCAGTACTTC
CDR3 protein: CASSGRETQYF

clone size: -
V gene: TRBV5-6
J gene: TRBJ1-4
D gene: -
CDR3 DNA: TGTGCCAGCAGCTTTGGGGGCGGTGAAAAACTGTTTTTT
CDR3 protein: CASSFGGGEKLFF

clone size: -
V gene: TRBV28
J gene: TRBJ2-1
D gene: -
CDR3 DNA: TGTGCCAGCAGTCCTGTCAACTTGAATGAGCAGTTCTTC
CDR3 protein: CASSPVNLNEQFF

clone size: -
V gene: TRBV29-1
J gene: TRBJ2-3
D gene: -
CDR3 DNA: TGCAGCGTTGGAGACAGGTGGGATACGCAGTATTTT
CDR3 protein: CSVGDRWDTQYF

clone size: -
V gene: TRBV19
J gene: TRBJ1-5
D gene: TRBD1
CDR3 DNA: TGTGCCAGTAGTCCTGCCGGGACAGGGGTTCAGCCCCAGCATTTT
CDR3 protein: CASSPAGTGVQPQHF

clone size: -
V gene: TRBV5-1
J gene: TRBJ2-1
D gene: TRBD2
CDR3 DNA: TGCGCCAGCAGCTTCCTAGCGGGACCCTCCTACAATGAGCAGTTCTTC
CDR3 protein: CASSFLAGPSYNEQFF

clone size: -
V gene: TRBV28
J gene: TRBJ1-1
D gene: -
CDR3 DNA: TGTGCCAGCAGTCCCAGCGACAGAGAGGCTTTCTTT
CDR3 protein: CASSPSDREAFF

clone size: -
V gene: TRBV6-5
J gene: TRBJ1-1
D gene: -
CDR3 DNA: TGTGCCAGCAGCAAGCCCGGCGGTCTAAGAGAAGCTTTCTTT
CDR3 protein: CASSKPGGLREAFF

clone size: -
V gene: TRBV5-1
J gene: TRBJ2-2
D gene: -
CDR3 DNA: TGCGCCAGCAGCGAGGTCCGGTCGGAGCTGTTTTTT
CDR3 protein: CASSEVRSELFF

clone size: -
V gene: TRBV19
J gene: TRBJ1-1
D gene: TRBD1
CDR3 DNA: TGTGCCAGTAGTGTGAGGACAGGCGGAAACACTGAAGCTTTCTTT
CDR3 protein: CASSVRTGGNTEAFF

clone size: -
V gene: TRBV6-6
J gene: TRBJ1-3
D gene: TRBD1
CDR3 DNA: TGTGCCAGCAGTTTAGGACAGGGAGCAGGAAACACCATATATTTT
CDR3 protein: CASSLGQGAGNTIYF

clone size: -
V gene: TRBV5-4
J gene: TRBJ1-1
D gene: -
CDR3 DNA: TGTGCCAGCAGCTTACAGAACACTGAAGCTTTCTTT
CDR3 protein: CASSLQNTEAFF

clone size: few
V gene: TRBV7-9
J gene: TRBJ2-1
D gene: -
CDR3 DNA: TGTGCCAGCAGCTCCCAAACAGGGTTTAATGAGCAGTTCTTC
CDR3 protein: CASSSQTGFNEQFF

clone size: -
V gene: TRBV6-1
J gene: TRBJ1-6
D gene: TRBD1
CDR3 DNA: TGTGCCAGCAGGGGGAGACAGGGGAATAATTCACCCCTCCACTTT
CDR3 protein: CASRGRQGNNSPLHF

clone size: -
V gene: TRBV11-2
J gene: TRBJ2-1
D gene: -
CDR3 DNA: TGTGCCAGCAGCTTAGTCCCAGGGTCTAACAATGAGCAGTTCTTC
CDR3 protein: CASSLVPGSNNEQFF

clone size: -
V gene: TRBV19
J gene: TRBJ1-2
D gene: -
CDR3 DNA: TGTGCCAGTAGTCTAGTTACGGACTATGGCTACACCTTC
CDR3 protein: CASSLVTDYGYTF

clone size: -
V gene: TRBV2
J gene: TRBJ1-2
D gene: -
CDR3 DNA: TGTGCCAGCAATCGAAGGGAAGGAGGCTATGGCTACACCTTC
CDR3 protein: CASNRREGGYGYTF

clone size: once
V gene: TRBV28
J gene: TRBJ2-1
D gene: -
CDR3 DNA: TGTGCCAGCAGTTTCGGCGGGGAGCAGTTCTTC
CDR3 protein: CASSFGGEQFF

clone size: few
V gene: TRBV6-5
J gene: TRBJ1-6
D gene: -
CDR3 DNA: TGTGCCAGCAGCAAGGAGGATTCACCCCTCCACTTT
CDR3 protein: CASSKEDSPLHF

clone size: -
V gene: TRBV19
J gene: TRBJ1-5
D gene: TRBD1
CDR3 DNA: TGTGCCAGTAGTTCAGGGGGCAGGGGTCGTAGCAATCAGCCCCAGCATTTT
CDR3 protein: CASSSGGRGRSNQPQHF

clone size: -
V gene: TRBV27
J gene: TRBJ1-5
D gene: TRBD1
CDR3 DNA: TGTGCCAGCAGTTTATTGGGTACAGGGGCGGCTCAGCCCCAGCATTTT
CDR3 protein: CASSLLGTGAAQPQHF

clone size: -
V gene: TRBV5-1
J gene: TRBJ2-4
D gene: TRBD2
CDR3 DNA: TGCGCCAGCAGCTTGGTCTACCGGGGGGGAAGGAACATTCAGTACTTC
CDR3 protein: CASSLVYRGGRNIQYF

clone size: -
V gene: TRBV6-6
J gene: TRBJ2-3
D gene: TRBD2
CDR3 DNA: TGTGCCAGCATCCTCTGGGGGAGGGCAGCGGATACGCAGTATTTT
CDR3 protein: CASILWGRAADTQYF

clone size: -
V gene: TRBV7-6
J gene: TRBJ2-2
D gene: -
CDR3 DNA: TGTGCCAGCAGCTTAATTAGACTGAACACCGGGGAGCTGTTTTTT
CDR3 protein: CASSLIRLNTGELFF

clone size: -
V gene: TRBV7-6
J gene: TRBJ1-1
D gene: TRBD1
CDR3 DNA: TGTGCCAGCAGAAGGACAGGGAACACTGAAGCTTTCTTT
CDR3 protein: CASRRTGNTEAFF